This section outlines one TCR beta chain sequence together with its context. This entry is derived from a study of identical twins. Germline lookup yields CDR1 MNHEY and CDR2 SVGAGI. The CDR3 contains 17 residues. The V and J ends lost 4 bases and 4 bases, in that order; junction bases with no gene match: 15. TCRdb fed the 5' RACE reads into MiXCR, producing one record per CDR3 protein. The data contain some 760,000 distinct CDR3 sequences, roughly 20% of them seen just once; the ten biggest clones take up approximately 14%. In addition, the sample was reused for a study of T cells expressing NK-cell markers.

Sequencing was performed on PBMCs. The TCR comes from a woman between 18 and 30 years old in good health. The chain is built from TRBV6-5 and TRBJ1-2; TRBD1 agrees at 7 bases. CDR3: CASSSQKTPGQLYGYTF. The CDR3 DNA sequence: TGTGCCAGCAGTTCCCAGAAAACGCCGGGACAGCTCTATGGCTACACCTTC.